The 13 T cell receptor beta chains given below trace back to one sample, sequenced in a study of blood T cell repertoires in COVID-19. Profiled with immunoSEQ multiplex PCR; TCRdb holds only in-frame clones, not every one. In the table there are roughly 200,000 clones, 85% to 90% of which are singletons. The specimen sequenced was peripheral blood. All receptors derive from an elderly man with acute or convalescent COVID-19.

This clone was picked up one time. The chain couples TRBV29-1 to TRBJ2-7, with 9 bases aligning to TRBD1. Germline assignment: CDR1 SQVTM and CDR2 ANQGSEA. The CDR3 is 15 residues long. The junction had 12 bases not matched to a gene; V was cut back by 8 bases and J by 1 base. CDR3 DNA sequence: TGCAGCTTCAAAGGTACAGGGGGCCCTTCCTACGAGCAGTACTTC. This sequence encodes CSFKGTGGPSYEQYF.

The chain is built from TRBV5-4 and TRBJ2-3; TRBD2 matches 11 bases. V shed 3 bases and J 3 bases; nucleotides not matched to a gene: 3. Germline loops: CDR1 SGHNT, CDR2 YYREEE (reference sequence). This CDR3 is built from 15 residues. The DNA for the CDR3 is TGTGCCAGCAGCTCAAGGACTAGCGGGACAGATACGCAGTATTTT. It is translated as CASSSRTSGTDTQYF.

As concerns this clone: One junction end disagrees with the germline gene, perhaps due to a read error. The CDR3 nucleotides read TGTGCTAGCAGCAGGTATGGCGGGACCCCTGGAGAGACCCAGTACTTC. Translation: CASSRYGGTPGETQYF. The chain has TRBV7-7 and TRBJ2-5; TRBD2 is a possible D gene (6 bases). Germline CDR1 and CDR2: SSHAT and FNYEAQ (reference sequence). This CDR3 region has 16 residues.

This chain uses TRBV6-5 with TRBJ1-6, with 7 positions matching TRBD1. The germline gives CDR1 MNHEY, CDR2 SVGAGI. The ends lost 5 bases at V and 8 bases at J; junction bases unmatched: 6. The CDR3 runs to 14 residues. In nucleotides, the CDR3 is TGTGCCAGCAGTCGCAGGACAGGAGATTCACCCCTCCACTTT. Residues: CASSRRTGDSPLHF.

The chain carries TRBV3-1 (or the pseudogene TRBV3-2) and TRBJ2-4, with D possibly being TRBD2 (6 bases). The CDR3 extends over 15 amino acids. Per germline, CDR1 LGHDT and CDR2 YNNKEL (reference sequence). Trimming shortened V by 5 bases and J by 7 bases, and 18 bases separated the two germline ends. The CDR3 region is CASSSHGGAGNIQYF. CDR3 in DNA: TGTGCCAGCAGCTCGCATGGAGGGGCCGGGAACATTCAGTACTTC.

The chain combines TRBV5-1 with TRBJ1-1; tentatively, D is TRBD1 (5 bases). V shed 0 bases and J shed 0 bases, with 12 bases lying between them. Per the germline V gene, CDR1 is SGHRS and CDR2 is YFSETQ. The CDR3 extends over 16 amino acids. The CDR3 DNA reads as TGCGCCAGCAGCTTGGTCGCAGGGCCTGTGAACACTGAAGCTTTCTTT. Its protein product is CASSLVAGPVNTEAFF.

V is TRBV7-9 and J is TRBJ1-2, with 8 bases that match TRBD1. The CDR3 has 15 amino acids. Germline CDR1 reads SEHNR; CDR2 reads FQNEAQ (reference sequence). The J segment lost 8 bases and the V segment lost 6 bases, leaving 14 bases of the junction unmatched. The CDR3 region is CASSSRTGNLGGYTF. Here the CDR3 DNA reads TGTGCCAGCAGTTCAAGGACAGGGAATTTAGGAGGCTACACCTTC.

The chain joins TRBV10-3 to TRBJ2-5; D call uncertain. V was clipped by 10 bases and J by 0 bases, with 6 bases between them. The germline CDR1 and CDR2 sequences are ENHRY and SYGVKD. The CDR3 extends over 11 amino acids. The chain's CDR3 is CATEYQETQYF. The CDR3 DNA is TGTGCCACTGAGTACCAAGAGACCCAGTACTTC.

This chain uses TRBV19 with TRBJ2-1; 10 positions agree with TRBD1. CDR3 length: 13 residues. Germline-derived CDR1 and CDR2 are LNHDA and SQIVND (reference sequence). After removal of 7 bases from V and 6 bases from J, the junction contained 3 bases not matched to a gene. The CDR3 loop reads CASNDRGPNEQFF. DNA of the CDR3: TGTGCCAGTAATGACAGGGGGCCCAATGAGCAGTTCTTC.

The V call is TRBV7-9, the J call TRBJ1-2; a weak D match, TRBD1 (5 bases). The germline V gene encodes CDR1 SEHNR and CDR2 FQNEAQ (reference sequence). The CDR3 consists of 13 residues. V was trimmed by 4 bases and J by 0 bases, leaving 6 bases between them. The CDR3 is CASSSTANYGYTF. DNA for the CDR3: TGTGCCAGCAGCTCGACAGCTAACTATGGCTACACCTTC.

The gene calls are TRBV10-1 and TRBJ2-3, with D uncertain. The CDR3 loop spans 13 amino acids. Germline CDR1 WNHNN, CDR2 SYGVQD (reference sequence). V lost 6 bases and J lost 0, with 7 bases in between. CDR3 in amino acids: CASSQISTDTQYF. The CDR3 DNA reads TGCGCCAGCAGCCAGATTAGCACAGATACGCAGTATTTT.

The rearrangement joins TRBV28 to TRBJ1-6, with D perhaps matching TRBD1 (6 bases). The CDR3 sequence is 14 residues long. V lost 7 bases to trimming and J lost 9 bases, with 16 bases between them. CDR1 is MDHEN, CDR2 SYDVKM, per germline. The DNA for the CDR3 is TGTGCCAGCACCAATCACCAGGGGAGTTCACCCCTCCACTTT. This translates into CASTNHQGSSPLHF.

This chain connects TRBV7-9 to TRBJ2-7, with 8 nucleotides matching TRBD2. The CDR3 is 14 amino acids. Germline trimming cut 8 bases from V and 0 bases from J; bases unmatched to any gene: 6. Looked up from germline, CDR1 is SEHNR and CDR2 is FQNEAQ (reference sequence). The CDR3 bases are TGTGCCAGCGCCACCGGGACTAGCTCCTACGAGCAGTACTTC. This gives the protein CASATGTSSYEQYF.